These 27 T cell receptor beta chains came from one sample sequenced in a study of T cell responses to AZD1222 COVID-19 vaccine. Assay: immunoSEQ multiplex PCR; the TCRdb copy retains only in-frame clones and omits some. This sample has 150,000 to 180,000 clones; 85% to 90% occur once, and the top ten carry 5.5%. The starting material was peripheral blood, obtained on day 0 of MenACWY control vaccination. The receptors derive from an adult in good health.

The chain couples TRBV19 to TRBJ1-1; 7 bases fit TRBD1. This CDR3 is 14 amino acids long. With V trimmed by 5 bases and J by 5 bases, 8 bases remained unmatched. Germline V gene sequence: CDR1 LNHDA, CDR2 SQIVND (reference sequence). CDR3 amino acids: CASSFRDSGTEAFF. For the CDR3, the DNA is TGTGCCAGTAGTTTCCGGGACAGCGGGACTGAAGCTTTCTTT.

This clone appeared a single time. V usage is TRBV7-9 and J usage is TRBJ2-1; 8 nucleotides align to TRBD1. CDR1 and CDR2 from the germline V gene are SEHNR and FQNEAQ (reference sequence). The CDR3 is 15 amino acids. With 1 base clipped from V and 8 bases from J, the junction kept 7 bases outside the gene matches. The CDR3 region has the DNA TGTGCCAGCAGCTTAGATATGGCAGGGGGCCATGAGCAGTTCTTC. Protein: CASSLDMAGGHEQFF.

This clone has a single count. The chain has TRBV9 and TRBJ2-1; D tentatively reads TRBD1 or TRBD2 (6 bases each). V lost 3 bases to trimming and J lost 3 bases, with 13 bases between them. Germline V CDR1 and CDR2: SGDLS, YYNGEE. The CDR3 extends over 15 amino acids. For the CDR3, the DNA is TGTGCCAGCAGCGCGGACGGAGGGGGCTACAATGAGCAGTTCTTC. Residues: CASSADGGGYNEQFF.

On this clone: This sample also contains other DNA sequences that code for the same CDR3. The chain recombines TRBV5-4 with TRBJ2-2; D possibly corresponds to TRBD1 (6 bases). This CDR3 spans 14 amino acids. Germline V gene data show CDR1 as SGHNT and CDR2 as YYREEE (reference sequence). V was clipped by 0 bases and J by 3 bases, with 6 bases between them. The CDR3 DNA sequence: TGTGCCAGCAGCTTGGGGACAGACACCGGGGAGCTGTTTTTT. It yields the protein CASSLGTDTGELFF.

The chain couples TRBV6-5 to TRBJ2-2; D may be TRBD2 (6 bases). Trimming took 0 bases from V and 7 from J, leaving 12 bases between them. The CDR3 runs to 15 residues. The V gene's germline CDR1 is MNHEY and CDR2 SVGAGI. This chain's CDR3 is CASSYSVSGVGELFF. CDR3 sequence (DNA): TGTGCCAGCAGTTACTCAGTATCGGGAGTCGGGGAGCTGTTTTTT.

The gene calls are TRBV19 and TRBJ2-6; D is possibly TRBD1 or TRBD2 (5 bases each). This CDR3 region has 15 residues. Trimming removed 9 bases from V and 0 bases from J, with 12 bases in between. Germline CDR1 is LNHDA and CDR2 is SQIVND (reference sequence). CDR3 sequence (DNA): TGTGCCAGCCGGGACCTAAGCTCTGGGGCCAACGTCCTGACTTTC. Its translation: CASRDLSSGANVLTF.

The chain links TRBV19 to TRBJ1-4; possible D gene TRBD1, 5 bases. Per the germline V gene, CDR1 is LNHDA and CDR2 is SQIVND (reference sequence). The CDR3 has 12 residues. V lost 7 bases, J lost 6 bases, and 9 bases lay in between. This CDR3 reads CASKVRDEKLFF. The DNA of the CDR3 is TGTGCCAGTAAAGTCAGGGATGAAAAACTGTTTTTT.

V is TRBV10-3 and J is TRBJ1-5; TRBD1 matches 7 bases. The CDR3 loop spans 15 amino acids. After removal of 2 bases from V and 5 bases from J, the junction contained 6 bases not matched to a gene. Germline V lookup: CDR1 ENHRY, CDR2 SYGVKD. The chain's CDR3 is CAISEIAGGDQPQHF. The DNA of the CDR3 is TGTGCCATCAGTGAGATAGCAGGGGGAGATCAGCCCCAGCATTTT.

The chain has TRBV18 and TRBJ2-7; 7 nucleotides agree with TRBD2. Germline V gene lookup returns CDR1 KGHSH and CDR2 LQKENI. The trim removed 6 bases at V and 7 bases at J, leaving 12 bases unmatched. CDR3 length: 14 amino acids. In nucleotides, the CDR3 is TGTGCCAGCTCCTCGACCGGGGGGTTCCCTGAGCAGTACTTC. Translation gives CASSSTGGFPEQYF. The whole variable domain, filled in from reference TRBV18 and TRBJ2-7, reads NAGVMQNPRHLVRRRGQEARLRCSPMKGHSHVYWYRQLPEEGLKFMVYLQKENIIDESGMPKERFSAEFPKEGPSILRIQQVVRGDSAAYFCASSSTGGFPEQYFGPGTRLTVT.

This sequence joins TRBV2 and TRBJ2-1; maybe TRBD1 (5 bases). CDR1 SNHLY and CDR2 FYNNEI come from the germline V gene. The CDR3 extends over 11 amino acids. Trimming left V 6 bases short and J 10 bases short, with 10 bases between. DNA of the CDR3: TGTGCCAGCAGCCCAGGGTTCGAGCAGTTCTTC. As protein: CASSPGFEQFF.

The V call is TRBV9, the J call TRBJ1-2; unclear D gene. The CDR3 has 16 residues. The V end lost 0 bases, the J end lost 3 bases, and 15 bases lay between the germline ends. Germline assignment: CDR1 SGDLS and CDR2 YYNGEE. CDR3 loop: CASSVASRWEDYGYTF. The CDR3 DNA reads as TGTGCCAGCAGCGTAGCTAGTCGCTGGGAAGACTATGGCTACACCTTC.

Worth noting for this clone: Other DNA variants within this sample encode the same CDR3. V usage is TRBV7-2 and J usage is TRBJ2-2, with 9 bases aligning to TRBD1. The germline V gene has CDR1 SGHTA and CDR2 FQGNSA. V was pared by 4 bases and J by 2 bases, with 2 bases of the junction left unmatched. The CDR3 has 15 residues. The CDR3: CASSSGQGNTGELFF. The DNA for the CDR3 is TGTGCCAGCAGCTCGGGACAGGGCAACACCGGGGAGCTGTTTTTT.

The V gene is TRBV12-3 or TRBV12-4, the J gene TRBJ2-7, with 7 bases matching TRBD1. The ends lost 6 bases at V and 2 bases at J; junction bases unmatched: 4. The CDR3 covers 13 residues. The CDR3 coding sequence is TGTGCCAGCAGCGGGGACAGCACCTACGAGCAGTACTTC. It is translated as CASSGDSTYEQYF.

This clone has only one observation. This chain uses TRBV21-1 with TRBJ2-7. TRBV21-1 is a pseudogene. This CDR3 has 16 amino acids. The CDR3, as DNA: TGTGCCAGCAGCAAAGGAGGGCAGGGAGTCCTTTACGAGCAGTACTTC. Protein: CASSKGGQGVLYEQYF.

The V and J genes are TRBV10-3 and TRBJ2-1; tentatively, D is TRBD2 (5 bases). Trimming stripped 5 bases from V and 7 bases from J, with 21 bases between. The germline CDR1 and CDR2 sequences are ENHRY and SYGVKD. This CDR3 contains 16 residues. CDR3 amino acids: CAISFALLGAENEQFF. CDR3 DNA sequence: TGTGCCATCAGTTTCGCTTTGTTGGGAGCGGAGAATGAGCAGTTCTTC.

The chain has TRBV3-1 (or the pseudogene TRBV3-2) and TRBJ2-3; D tentatively reads TRBD1 or TRBD2 (5 bases each). The CDR3 sequence is 14 residues long. The germline gives CDR1 LGHDT, CDR2 YNNKEL (reference sequence). The V end lost 2 bases, the J end lost 6 bases, and 12 bases lay between the germline ends. CDR3 residues: CASSQRDGEDTQYF. The CDR3 DNA reads as TGTGCCAGCAGCCAACGGGACGGTGAGGATACGCAGTATTTT.

The V call is TRBV2, the J call TRBJ1-5; tentative D call: TRBD1 (6 bases). This CDR3 contains 15 residues. V was pared by 4 bases and J by 6 bases, with 16 bases between. Germline values: CDR1 SNHLY, CDR2 FYNNEI. CDR3 in DNA: TGTGCCAGCAGTGCCCTGGGGGCACAGGGTCAGCCCCAGCATTTT. The encoded protein is CASSALGAQGQPQHF. Using reference TRBV2 and TRBJ1-5 for the parts outside the CDR3, the full variable domain is EPEVTQTPSHQVTQMGQEVILRCVPISNHLYFYWYRQILGQKVEFLVSFYNNEISEKSEIFDDQFSVERPDGSNFTLKIRSTKLEDSAMYFCASSALGAQGQPQHFGDGTRLSIL.

The rearrangement uses TRBV7-8 and TRBJ2-1, with D hard to call. The CDR3 extends over 14 amino acids. Trimming removed 0 bases at V and 5 bases at J, with 8 bases between. Per the germline V gene, CDR1 is SGHVS and CDR2 is FQNEAQ. CDR3 DNA sequence: TGTGCCAGCAGCTTAGCGTCCGTTAACAATGAGCAGTTCTTC. Translation gives CASSLASVNNEQFF.

The J gene is TRBJ2-1, the V gene TRBV10-2; 13 nucleotides align to TRBD2. Per the germline V gene, CDR1 is WSHSY and CDR2 is SAAADI. Germline trimming cut 6 bases from V and 7 bases from J; bases unmatched to any gene: 6. The CDR3 runs to 15 residues. CDR3 amino acids: CASSPTSGRGNEQFF. The CDR3 DNA sequence: TGCGCCAGCAGCCCCACTAGCGGGAGGGGTAATGAGCAGTTCTTC.

The V and J genes are TRBV5-4 and TRBJ1-2; 7 bases line up with TRBD1. The germline V gene encodes CDR1 SGHNT and CDR2 YYREEE (reference sequence). The V gene end was trimmed by 3 bases and the J gene end by 0 bases; junction bases not matched to a gene: 2. The CDR3 covers 14 residues. In DNA, the CDR3 is TGTGCCAGCAGCTACCAGGGGGCTAACTATGGCTACACCTTC. This gives the protein CASSYQGANYGYTF.

The J gene is TRBJ1-5, the V gene TRBV20-1; 9 bases align to TRBD1. The CDR3 has 15 residues. J was trimmed by 7 bases and V by 3 bases; bases with no gene match: 10. Germline loops: CDR1 DFQATT, CDR2 SNEGSKA (reference sequence). CDR3 amino acids: CSASGGQGMGQPQHF. The CDR3 nucleotides are TGCAGTGCTAGTGGTGGACAGGGGATGGGCCAGCCCCAGCATTTT.

J is TRBJ1-2 and V is TRBV28, with unresolved D. V lost 2 bases to trimming and J lost 4 bases, with 11 bases between them. CDR1 MDHEN and CDR2 SYDVKM come from the germline V gene. This CDR3 spans 14 amino acids. The CDR3 loop reads CASSLGQDSYGYTF. CDR3 nucleotides: TGTGCCAGCAGTTTAGGCCAAGATTCCTATGGCTACACCTTC.

The V and J genes are TRBV11-2 and TRBJ1-5, with 9 bases aligning to TRBD1. The CDR3 has 14 residues. Germline loops: CDR1 SGHAT, CDR2 FQNNGV. The V gene end was trimmed by 6 bases and the J gene end by 7 bases; junction bases not matched to a gene: 7. For the CDR3, the DNA is TGTGCCAGCAGGGGACAGGGATTAGGGCAGCCCCAGCATTTT. Amino acid sequence: CASRGQGLGQPQHF.

The rearrangement uses TRBV2 and TRBJ2-1, with D tentatively TRBD2 (7 bases). V lost 5 bases and J lost 0, with 14 bases in between. This CDR3 is built from 16 residues. The germline CDR1 and CDR2 sequences are SNHLY and FYNNEI. The CDR3 loop reads CASSLGGDSSYNEQFF. The DNA of the CDR3 is TGTGCCAGCAGTTTAGGGGGGGATAGCTCCTACAATGAGCAGTTCTTC. Looking up the rest from reference TRBV2 and TRBJ2-1 gives the full variable domain: EPEVTQTPSHQVTQMGQEVILRCVPISNHLYFYWYRQILGQKVEFLVSFYNNEISEKSEIFDDQFSVERPDGSNFTLKIRSTKLEDSAMYFCASSLGGDSSYNEQFFGPGTRLTVL.

This chain uses TRBV11-2 with TRBJ2-7; the D gene is possibly TRBD1 (5 bases). This CDR3 region has 15 residues. Germline V gene data show CDR1 as SGHAT and CDR2 as FQNNGV. V gave up 3 bases and J gave up 5 bases, with 17 bases separating them. CDR3 amino acids: CASSLQGFGRDEQYV. As DNA, the CDR3 is TGTGCCAGCAGCTTGCAGGGATTTGGCAGAGACGAGCAGTACGTC.

This clone was detected only once. The gene calls are TRBV28 and TRBJ2-1; 7 nucleotides align to TRBD2. The CDR3 is 16 residues long. With V trimmed by 4 bases and J by 9 bases, 15 bases remained unmatched. The germline CDR1 and CDR2 sequences are MDHEN and SYDVKM. The CDR3 here is CASSSVGGTVYAEQFF. The CDR3 DNA reads as TGTGCCAGCAGTTCGGTGGGGGGGACGGTTTATGCTGAGCAGTTCTTC.

Notes on this clone: The same CDR3 arises from other DNA sequences in this sample as well. The V and J genes are TRBV11-1 and TRBJ1-6, with 8 bases that match TRBD1. The CDR3 covers 14 residues. In germline, CDR1 is SGHAT, CDR2 FQDESV (reference sequence). J was trimmed by 7 bases and V by 5 bases; bases with no gene match: 4. The CDR3 sequence: CASSRTGNNSPLHF. DNA for the CDR3: TGTGCCAGCAGCCGGACAGGGAACAATTCACCCCTCCACTTT.